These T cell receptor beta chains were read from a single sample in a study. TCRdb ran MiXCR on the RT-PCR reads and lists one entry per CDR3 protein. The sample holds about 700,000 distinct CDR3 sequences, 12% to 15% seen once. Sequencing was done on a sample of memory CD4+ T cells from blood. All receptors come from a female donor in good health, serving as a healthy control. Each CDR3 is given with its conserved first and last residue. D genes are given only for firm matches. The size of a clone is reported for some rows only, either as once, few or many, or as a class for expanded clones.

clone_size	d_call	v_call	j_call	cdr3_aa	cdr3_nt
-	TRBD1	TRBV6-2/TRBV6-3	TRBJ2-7	CASRSTGVGSYEQYF	TGTGCCAGCAGGTCAACAGGGGTGGGGTCCTACGAGCAGTACTTC
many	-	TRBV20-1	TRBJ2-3	CSAPLLTDTQYF	TGCAGTGCTCCCCTCCTCACAGATACGCAGTATTTT
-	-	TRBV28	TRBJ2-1	CASSPQEGVVAEQFF	TGTGCCAGCAGCCCTCAGGAAGGTGTCGTAGCCGAGCAGTTCTTC
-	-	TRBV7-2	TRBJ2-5	CASSLGSVYQETQYF	TGTGCCAGCAGCTTAGGTAGCGTCTACCAAGAGACCCAGTACTTC
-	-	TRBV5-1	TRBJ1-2	CATRKDRNYGYTF	TGCGCCACCAGAAAGGACCGCAACTATGGCTACACCTTC
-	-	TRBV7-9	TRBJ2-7	CASSLPGGGYEQYF	TGTGCCAGCAGCCTCCCAGGGGGAGGGTACGAGCAGTACTTC
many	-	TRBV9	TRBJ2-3	CASSLGPNTDTQYF	TGTGCCAGCAGCTTGGGGCCGAACACAGATACGCAGTATTTT
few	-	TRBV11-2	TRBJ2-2	CASSRVDIRTGELFF	TGTGCCAGCAGCCGAGTGGACATAAGAACCGGGGAGCTGTTTTTT
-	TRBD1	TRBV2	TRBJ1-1	CASTPGRGFGAFF	TGTGCCAGCACACCCGGCAGGGGGTTTGGAGCTTTCTTT
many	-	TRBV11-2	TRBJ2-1	CASSLVWLGDEQFF	TGTGCCAGCAGCTTAGTGTGGCTCGGGGATGAGCAGTTCTTC
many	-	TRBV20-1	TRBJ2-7	CSAGEVGAYEQYF	TGCAGTGCCGGGGAGGTAGGAGCCTACGAGCAGTACTTC
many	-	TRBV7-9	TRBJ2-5	CASSLNLETQYF	TGTGCCAGCAGCTTAAATTTGGAGACCCAGTACTTC
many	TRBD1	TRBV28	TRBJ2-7	CASRPGGGSYEQYF	TGTGCCAGCAGGCCAGGGGGTGGCTCCTACGAGCAGTACTTC
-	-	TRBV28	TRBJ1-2	CATLLPGVGGYTF	TGTGCCACCTTACTCCCAGGGGTGGGGGGCTACACCTTC
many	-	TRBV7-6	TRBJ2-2	CASSAGNTGELFF	TGTGCCAGCAGCGCAGGGAACACCGGGGAGCTGTTTTTT
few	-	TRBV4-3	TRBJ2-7	CASSLRVVQAYEQYF	TGCGCCAGCAGCCTAAGGGTGGTACAGGCCTACGAGCAGTACTTC
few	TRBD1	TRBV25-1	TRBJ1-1	CASQKFPGQGSEAFF	TGTGCCAGCCAAAAGTTCCCGGGACAGGGATCTGAAGCTTTCTTT
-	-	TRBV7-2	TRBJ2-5	CASSPSARGHMHF	TGTGCCAGCAGCCCCTCCGCCCGGGGACACATGCACTTC
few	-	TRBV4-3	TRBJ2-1	CASSQDFGLYNEQFF	TGCGCCAGCAGCCAAGATTTTGGCCTATACAATGAGCAGTTCTTC
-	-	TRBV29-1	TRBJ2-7	CSVGRNQGYEQYF	TGCAGCGTTGGACGGAACCAGGGGTACGAGCAGTACTTC
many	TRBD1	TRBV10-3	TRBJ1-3	CAIDSGTEQYF	TGTGCCATCGACTCCGGGACAGAGCAATATTTT
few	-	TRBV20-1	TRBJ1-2	CSARASLNYGYTF	TGCAGTGCTAGAGCCAGTCTAAACTATGGCTACACCTTC
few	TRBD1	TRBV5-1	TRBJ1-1	CASSPGQGGAEAFF	TGCGCCAGCAGCCCGGGACAGGGAGGGGCTGAAGCTTTCTTT
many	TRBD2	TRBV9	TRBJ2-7	CASSVDGREEAYEQYF	TGTGCCAGCAGCGTAGATGGACGGGAGGAGGCCTACGAGCAGTACTTC
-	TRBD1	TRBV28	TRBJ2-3	CASSPPGQGLPSTDTQYF	TGTGCCAGCAGCCCTCCGGGACAGGGTCTACCTAGCACAGATACGCAGTATTTT
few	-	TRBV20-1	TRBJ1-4	CSATTRAEAGGKLFF	TGCAGTGCTACAACTCGGGCGGAGGCCGGGGGAAAACTGTTTTTT
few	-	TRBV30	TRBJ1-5	CAWSGQYNQPQHF	TGTGCCTGGAGTGGACAGTACAATCAGCCCCAGCATTTT
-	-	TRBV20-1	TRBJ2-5	CSASWDLVQETQYF	TGCAGTGCTAGTTGGGACCTGGTACAAGAGACCCAGTACTTC